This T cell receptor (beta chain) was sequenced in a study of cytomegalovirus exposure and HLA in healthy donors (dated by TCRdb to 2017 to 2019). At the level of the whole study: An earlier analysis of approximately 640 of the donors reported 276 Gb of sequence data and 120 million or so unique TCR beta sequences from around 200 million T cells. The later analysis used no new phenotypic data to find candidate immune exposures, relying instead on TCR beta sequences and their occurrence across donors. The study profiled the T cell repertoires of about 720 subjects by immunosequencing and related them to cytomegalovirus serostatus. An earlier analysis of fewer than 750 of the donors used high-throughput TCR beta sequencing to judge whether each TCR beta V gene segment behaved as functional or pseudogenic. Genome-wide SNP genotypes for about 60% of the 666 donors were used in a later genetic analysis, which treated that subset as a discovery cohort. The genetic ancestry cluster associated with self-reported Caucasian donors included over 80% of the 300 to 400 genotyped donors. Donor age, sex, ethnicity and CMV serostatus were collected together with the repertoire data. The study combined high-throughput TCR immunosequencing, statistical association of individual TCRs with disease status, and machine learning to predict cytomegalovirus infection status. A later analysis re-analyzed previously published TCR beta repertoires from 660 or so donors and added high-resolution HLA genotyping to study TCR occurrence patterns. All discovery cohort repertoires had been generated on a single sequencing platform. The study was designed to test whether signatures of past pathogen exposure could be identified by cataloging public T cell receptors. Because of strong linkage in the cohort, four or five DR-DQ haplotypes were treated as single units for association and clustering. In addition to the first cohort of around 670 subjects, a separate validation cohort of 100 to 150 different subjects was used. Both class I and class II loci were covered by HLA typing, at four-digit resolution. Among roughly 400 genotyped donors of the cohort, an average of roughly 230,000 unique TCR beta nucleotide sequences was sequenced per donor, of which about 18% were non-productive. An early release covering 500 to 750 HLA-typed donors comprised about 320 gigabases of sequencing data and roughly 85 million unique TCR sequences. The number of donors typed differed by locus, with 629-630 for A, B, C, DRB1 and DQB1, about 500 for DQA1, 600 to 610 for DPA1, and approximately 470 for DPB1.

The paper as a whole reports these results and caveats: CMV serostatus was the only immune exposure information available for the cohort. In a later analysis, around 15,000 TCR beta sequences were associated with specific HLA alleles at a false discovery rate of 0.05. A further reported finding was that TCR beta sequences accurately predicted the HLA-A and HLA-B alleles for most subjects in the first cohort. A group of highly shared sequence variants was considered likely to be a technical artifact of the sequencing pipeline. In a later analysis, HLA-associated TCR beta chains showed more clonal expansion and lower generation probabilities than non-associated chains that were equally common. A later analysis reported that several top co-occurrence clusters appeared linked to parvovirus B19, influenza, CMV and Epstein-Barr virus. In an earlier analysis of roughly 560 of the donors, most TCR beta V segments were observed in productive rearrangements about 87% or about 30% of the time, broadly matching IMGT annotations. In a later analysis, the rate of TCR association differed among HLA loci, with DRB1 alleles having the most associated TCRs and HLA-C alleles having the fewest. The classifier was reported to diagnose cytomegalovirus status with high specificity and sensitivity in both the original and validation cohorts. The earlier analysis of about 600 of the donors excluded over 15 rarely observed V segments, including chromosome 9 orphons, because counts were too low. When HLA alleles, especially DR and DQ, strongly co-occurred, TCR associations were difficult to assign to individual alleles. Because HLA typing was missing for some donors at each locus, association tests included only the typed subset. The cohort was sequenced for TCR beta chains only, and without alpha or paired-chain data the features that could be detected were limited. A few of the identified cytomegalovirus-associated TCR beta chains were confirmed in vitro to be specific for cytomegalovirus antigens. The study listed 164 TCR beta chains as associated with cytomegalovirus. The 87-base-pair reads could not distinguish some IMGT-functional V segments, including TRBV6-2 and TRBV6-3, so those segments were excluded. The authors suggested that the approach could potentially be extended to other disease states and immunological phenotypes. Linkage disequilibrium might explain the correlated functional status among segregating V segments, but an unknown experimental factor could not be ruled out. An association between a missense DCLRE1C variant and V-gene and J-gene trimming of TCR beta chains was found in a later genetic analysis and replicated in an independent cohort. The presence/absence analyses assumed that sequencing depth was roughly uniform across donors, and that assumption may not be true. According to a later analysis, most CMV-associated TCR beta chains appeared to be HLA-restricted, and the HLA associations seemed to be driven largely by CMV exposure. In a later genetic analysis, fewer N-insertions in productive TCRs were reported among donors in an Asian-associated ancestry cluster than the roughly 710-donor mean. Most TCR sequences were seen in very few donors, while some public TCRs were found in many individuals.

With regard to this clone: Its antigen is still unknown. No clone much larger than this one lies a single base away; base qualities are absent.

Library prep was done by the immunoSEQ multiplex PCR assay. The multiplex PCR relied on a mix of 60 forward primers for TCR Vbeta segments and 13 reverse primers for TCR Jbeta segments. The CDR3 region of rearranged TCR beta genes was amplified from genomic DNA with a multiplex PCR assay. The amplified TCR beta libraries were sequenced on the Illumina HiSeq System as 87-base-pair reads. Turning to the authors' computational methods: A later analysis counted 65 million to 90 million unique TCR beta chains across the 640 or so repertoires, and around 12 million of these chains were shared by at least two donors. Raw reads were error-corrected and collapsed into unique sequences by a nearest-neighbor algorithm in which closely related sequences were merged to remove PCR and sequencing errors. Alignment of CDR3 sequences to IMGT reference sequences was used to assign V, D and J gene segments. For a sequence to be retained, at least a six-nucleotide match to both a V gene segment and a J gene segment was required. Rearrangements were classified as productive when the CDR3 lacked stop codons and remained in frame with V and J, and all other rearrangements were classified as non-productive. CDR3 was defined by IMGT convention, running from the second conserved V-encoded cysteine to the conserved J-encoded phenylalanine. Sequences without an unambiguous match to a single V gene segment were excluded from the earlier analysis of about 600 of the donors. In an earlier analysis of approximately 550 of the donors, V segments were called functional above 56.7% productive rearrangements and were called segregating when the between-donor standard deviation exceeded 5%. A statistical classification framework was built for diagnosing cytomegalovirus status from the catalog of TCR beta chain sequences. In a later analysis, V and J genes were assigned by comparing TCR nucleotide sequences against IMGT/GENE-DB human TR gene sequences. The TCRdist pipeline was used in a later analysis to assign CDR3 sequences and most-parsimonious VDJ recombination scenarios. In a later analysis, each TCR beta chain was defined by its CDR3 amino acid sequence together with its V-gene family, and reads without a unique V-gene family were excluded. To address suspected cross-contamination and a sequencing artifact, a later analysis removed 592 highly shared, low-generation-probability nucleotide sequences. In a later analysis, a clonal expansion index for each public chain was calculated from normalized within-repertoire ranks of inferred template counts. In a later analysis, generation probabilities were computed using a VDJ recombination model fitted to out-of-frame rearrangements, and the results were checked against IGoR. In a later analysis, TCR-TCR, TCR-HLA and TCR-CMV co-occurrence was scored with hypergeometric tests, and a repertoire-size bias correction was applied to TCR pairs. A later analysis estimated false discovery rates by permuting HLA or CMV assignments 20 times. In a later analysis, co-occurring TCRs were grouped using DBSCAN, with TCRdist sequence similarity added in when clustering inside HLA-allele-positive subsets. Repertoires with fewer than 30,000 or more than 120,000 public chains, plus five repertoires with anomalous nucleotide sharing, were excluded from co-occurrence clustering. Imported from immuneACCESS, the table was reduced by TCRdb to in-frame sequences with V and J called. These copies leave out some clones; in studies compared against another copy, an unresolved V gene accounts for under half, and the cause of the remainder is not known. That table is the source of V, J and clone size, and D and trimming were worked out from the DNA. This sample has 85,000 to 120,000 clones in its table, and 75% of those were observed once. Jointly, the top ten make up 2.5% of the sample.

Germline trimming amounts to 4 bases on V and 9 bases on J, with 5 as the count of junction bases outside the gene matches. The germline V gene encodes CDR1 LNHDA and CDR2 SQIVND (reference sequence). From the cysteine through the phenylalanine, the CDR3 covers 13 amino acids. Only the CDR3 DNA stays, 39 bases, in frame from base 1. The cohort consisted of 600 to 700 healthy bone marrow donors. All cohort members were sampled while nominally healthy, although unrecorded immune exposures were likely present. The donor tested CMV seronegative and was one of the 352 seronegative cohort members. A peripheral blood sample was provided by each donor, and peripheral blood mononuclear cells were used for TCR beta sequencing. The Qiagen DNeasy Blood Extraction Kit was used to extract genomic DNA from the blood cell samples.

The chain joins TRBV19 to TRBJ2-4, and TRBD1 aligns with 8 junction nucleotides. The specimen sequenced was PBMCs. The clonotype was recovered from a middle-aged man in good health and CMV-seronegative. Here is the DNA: TGTGCCAGTAGTAACAGACAGGGGAGCATTCAGTACTTC. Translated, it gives CASSNRQGSIQYF.